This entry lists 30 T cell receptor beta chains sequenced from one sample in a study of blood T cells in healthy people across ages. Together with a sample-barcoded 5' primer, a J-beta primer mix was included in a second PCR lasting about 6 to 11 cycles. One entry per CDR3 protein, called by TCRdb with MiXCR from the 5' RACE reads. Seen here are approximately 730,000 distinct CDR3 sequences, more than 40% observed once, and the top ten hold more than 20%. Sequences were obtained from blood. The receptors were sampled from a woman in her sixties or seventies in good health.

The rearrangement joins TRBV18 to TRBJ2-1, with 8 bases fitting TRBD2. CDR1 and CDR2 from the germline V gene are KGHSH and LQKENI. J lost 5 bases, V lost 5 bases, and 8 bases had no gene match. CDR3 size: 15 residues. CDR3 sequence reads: CASSTAGVKNNEQFF. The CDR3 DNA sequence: TGTGCCAGCTCAACAGCGGGGGTTAAAAACAATGAGCAGTTCTTC.

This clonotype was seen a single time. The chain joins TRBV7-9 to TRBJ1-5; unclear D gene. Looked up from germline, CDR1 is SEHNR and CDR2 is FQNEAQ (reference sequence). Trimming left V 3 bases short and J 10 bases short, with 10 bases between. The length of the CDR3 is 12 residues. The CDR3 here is CASSFETAPQHF. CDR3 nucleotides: TGTGCCAGCAGCTTCGAAACGGCCCCCCAGCATTTT.

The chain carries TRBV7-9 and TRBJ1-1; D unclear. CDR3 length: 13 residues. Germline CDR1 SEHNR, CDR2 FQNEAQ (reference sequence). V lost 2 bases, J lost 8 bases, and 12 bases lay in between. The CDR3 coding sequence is TGTGCCAGCAGCTTAATGGGTGAGGGAGAAGCTTTCTTT. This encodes CASSLMGEGEAFF. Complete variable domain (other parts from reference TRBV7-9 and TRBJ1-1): DTGVSQNPRHKITKRGQNVTFRCDPISEHNRLYWYRQTLGQGPEFLTYFQNEAQLEKSRLLSDRFSAERPKGSFSTLEIQRTEQGDSAMYLCASSLMGEGEAFFGQGTRLTVV.

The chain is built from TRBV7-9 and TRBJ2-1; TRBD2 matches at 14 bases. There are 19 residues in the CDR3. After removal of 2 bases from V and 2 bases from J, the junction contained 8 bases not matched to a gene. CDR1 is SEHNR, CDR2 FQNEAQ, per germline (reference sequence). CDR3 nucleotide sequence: TGTGCCAGCAGCTTATCGGGACTAGCGGGAGTATCCACCTACAATGAGCAGTTCTTC. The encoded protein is CASSLSGLAGVSTYNEQFF.

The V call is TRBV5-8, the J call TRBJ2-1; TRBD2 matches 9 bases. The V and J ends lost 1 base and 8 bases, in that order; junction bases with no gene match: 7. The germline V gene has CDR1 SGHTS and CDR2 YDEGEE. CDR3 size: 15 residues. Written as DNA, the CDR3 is TGTGCCAGCAGCTTGCTTAGCGGGAGTGGGTATGAGCAGTTCTTC. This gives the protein CASSLLSGSGYEQFF.

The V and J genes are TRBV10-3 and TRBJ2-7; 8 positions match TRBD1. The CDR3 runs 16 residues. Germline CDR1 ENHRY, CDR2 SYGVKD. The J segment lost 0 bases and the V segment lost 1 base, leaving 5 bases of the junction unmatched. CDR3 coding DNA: TGTGCCATCAGTGAGTTGGGACAGGCCAACTCCTACGAGCAGTACTTC. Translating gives CAISELGQANSYEQYF.

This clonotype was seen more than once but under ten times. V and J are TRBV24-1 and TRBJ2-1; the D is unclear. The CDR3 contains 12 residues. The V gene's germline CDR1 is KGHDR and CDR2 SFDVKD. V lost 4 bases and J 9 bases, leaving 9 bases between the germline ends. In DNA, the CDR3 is TGTGCCACCAGTGAGCTAGGTTTTGAGCAGTTCTTC. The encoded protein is CATSELGFEQFF.

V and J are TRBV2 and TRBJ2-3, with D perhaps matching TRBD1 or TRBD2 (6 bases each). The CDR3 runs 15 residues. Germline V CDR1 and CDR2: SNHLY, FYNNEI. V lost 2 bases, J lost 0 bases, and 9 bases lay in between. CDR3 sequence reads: CASSERGVSTDTQYF. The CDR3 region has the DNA TGTGCCAGCAGTGAAAGGGGGGTAAGCACAGATACGCAGTATTTT.

The CDR3 nucleotides are TGTGCCAGCAGTCCCGAGGTAGGGGAACCTGGGGCCAACGTCCTGACTTTC. Its protein product is CASSPEVGEPGANVLTF. The chain uses TRBV12-3 or TRBV12-4 and TRBJ2-6; D possibly corresponds to TRBD1 (5 bases). Deletions cut 5 bases from V and 2 bases from J, with 16 bases between. The CDR3 sequence is 17 residues long.

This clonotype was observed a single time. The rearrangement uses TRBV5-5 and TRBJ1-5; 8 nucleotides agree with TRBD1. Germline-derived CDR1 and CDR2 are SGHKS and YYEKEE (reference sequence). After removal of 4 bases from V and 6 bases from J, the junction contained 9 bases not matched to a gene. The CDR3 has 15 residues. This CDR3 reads CASSGGQGAGQPQHF. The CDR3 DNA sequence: TGTGCCAGCAGCGGAGGACAGGGTGCGGGTCAGCCCCAGCATTTT.

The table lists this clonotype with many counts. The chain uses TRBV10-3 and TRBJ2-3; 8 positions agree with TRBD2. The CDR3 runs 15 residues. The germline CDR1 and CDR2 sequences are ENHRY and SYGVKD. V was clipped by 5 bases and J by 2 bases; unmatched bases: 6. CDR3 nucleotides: TGTGCCATCAGTACGACTAGCGACTACACAGATACGCAGTATTTT. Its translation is CAISTTSDYTDTQYF.

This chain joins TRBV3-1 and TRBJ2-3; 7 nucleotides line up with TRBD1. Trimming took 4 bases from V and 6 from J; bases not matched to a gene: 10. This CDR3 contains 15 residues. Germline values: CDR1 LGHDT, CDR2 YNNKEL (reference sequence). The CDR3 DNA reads TGTGCCAGCAGCCCAGACAGGGACGTGTACGATACGCAGTATTTT. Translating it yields CASSPDRDVYDTQYF.

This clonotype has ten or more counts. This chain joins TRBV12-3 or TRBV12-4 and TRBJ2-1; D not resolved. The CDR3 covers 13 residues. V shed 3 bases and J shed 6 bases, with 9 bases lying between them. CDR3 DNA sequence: TGTGCCAGCAGTTTTTCCAGAGCCAATGAGCAGTTCTTC. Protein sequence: CASSFSRANEQFF.

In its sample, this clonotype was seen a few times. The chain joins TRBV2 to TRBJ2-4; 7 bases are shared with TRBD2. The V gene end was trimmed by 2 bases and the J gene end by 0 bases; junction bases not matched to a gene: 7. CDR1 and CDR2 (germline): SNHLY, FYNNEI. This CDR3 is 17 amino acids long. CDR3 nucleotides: TGTGCCAGCAGTGAAAGGGGCGGGAGAATAGCCAAAAACATTCAGTACTTC. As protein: CASSERGGRIAKNIQYF. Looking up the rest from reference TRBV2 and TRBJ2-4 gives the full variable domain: EPEVTQTPSHQVTQMGQEVILRCVPISNHLYFYWYRQILGQKVEFLVSFYNNEISEKSEIFDDQFSVERPDGSNFTLKIRSTKLEDSAMYFCASSERGGRIAKNIQYFGAGTRLSVL.

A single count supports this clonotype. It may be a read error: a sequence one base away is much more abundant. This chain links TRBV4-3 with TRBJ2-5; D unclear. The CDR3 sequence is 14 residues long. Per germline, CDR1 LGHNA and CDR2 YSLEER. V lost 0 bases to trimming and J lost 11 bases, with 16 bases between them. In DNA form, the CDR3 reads TGCGCCAGCAGCCAAGATAGTAACGTGCTTGAGCAGTACTTC. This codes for CASSQDSNVLEQYF.

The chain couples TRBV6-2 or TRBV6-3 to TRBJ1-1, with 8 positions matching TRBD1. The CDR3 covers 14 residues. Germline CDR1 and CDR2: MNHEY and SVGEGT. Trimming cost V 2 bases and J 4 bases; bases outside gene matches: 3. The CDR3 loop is CASSYAQGATEAFF. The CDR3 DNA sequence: TGTGCCAGCAGTTACGCCCAGGGGGCCACTGAAGCTTTCTTT.

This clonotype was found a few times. Here the CDR3 DNA reads TGTGCCTGGGCGGGGGTAGGTGGTGAAGCTTTCTTT. It encodes CAWAGVGGEAFF. The chain links TRBV30 to TRBJ1-1, with a tentative D call TRBD1 (5 bases). Germline CDR1 GTSNPN, CDR2 SVGIG (reference sequence). This CDR3 has 12 amino acids. V was trimmed by 5 bases and J by 7 bases, leaving 14 bases between them.

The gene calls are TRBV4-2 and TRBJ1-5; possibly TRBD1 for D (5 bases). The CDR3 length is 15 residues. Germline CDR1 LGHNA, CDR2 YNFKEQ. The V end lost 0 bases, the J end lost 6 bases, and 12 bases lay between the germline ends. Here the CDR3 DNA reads TGTGCCAGCAGCCAAGATAGTCAGGGTAGTCAGCCCCAGCATTTT. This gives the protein CASSQDSQGSQPQHF.

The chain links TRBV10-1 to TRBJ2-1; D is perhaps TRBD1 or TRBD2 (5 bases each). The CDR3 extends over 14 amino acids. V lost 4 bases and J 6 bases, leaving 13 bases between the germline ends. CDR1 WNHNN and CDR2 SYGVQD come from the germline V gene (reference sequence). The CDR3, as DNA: TGCGCCAGCAGTGGGGGGATGTGGGGCAATGAGCAGTTCTTC. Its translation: CASSGGMWGNEQFF.

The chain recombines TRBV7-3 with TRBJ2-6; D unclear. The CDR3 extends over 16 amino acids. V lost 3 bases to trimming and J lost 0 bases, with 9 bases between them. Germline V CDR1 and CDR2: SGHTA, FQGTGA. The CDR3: CASSFSPNSGANVLTF. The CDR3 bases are TGTGCCAGCAGCTTTTCCCCAAACTCTGGGGCCAACGTCCTGACTTTC.

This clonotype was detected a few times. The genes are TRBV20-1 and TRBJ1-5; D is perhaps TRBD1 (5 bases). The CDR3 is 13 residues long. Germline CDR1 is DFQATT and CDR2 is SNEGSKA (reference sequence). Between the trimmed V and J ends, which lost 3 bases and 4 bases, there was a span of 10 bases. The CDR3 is CSASPGVNQPQHF. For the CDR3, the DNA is TGCAGTGCTAGTCCGGGGGTTAATCAGCCCCAGCATTTT.

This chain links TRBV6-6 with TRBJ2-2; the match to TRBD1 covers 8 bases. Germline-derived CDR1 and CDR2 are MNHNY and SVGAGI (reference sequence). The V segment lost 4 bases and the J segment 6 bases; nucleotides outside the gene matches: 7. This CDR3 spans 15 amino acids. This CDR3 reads CASSFGQGVPGELFF. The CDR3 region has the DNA TGTGCCAGCAGTTTCGGACAGGGAGTACCCGGGGAGCTGTTTTTT.

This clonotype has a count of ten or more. This CDR3 reads CASGFWGGEQYF. The CDR3 bases are TGTGCTAGTGGTTTCTGGGGGGGCGAGCAGTACTTC. The V call is TRBV12-5, the J call TRBJ2-7; 7 bases line up with TRBD2. The length of the CDR3 is 12 residues. Trimming removed 3 bases from V and 6 bases from J; junction bases left unmatched: 2. The germline gives CDR1 LGHNT, CDR2 FRNRAP.

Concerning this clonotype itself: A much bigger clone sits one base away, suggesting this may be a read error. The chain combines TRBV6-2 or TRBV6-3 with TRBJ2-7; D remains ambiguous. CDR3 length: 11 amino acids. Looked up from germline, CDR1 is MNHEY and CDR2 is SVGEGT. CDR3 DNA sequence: TGTGCCGGCAGTTATCGGGACGAGCAGTACTTC. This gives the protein CAGSYRDEQYF.

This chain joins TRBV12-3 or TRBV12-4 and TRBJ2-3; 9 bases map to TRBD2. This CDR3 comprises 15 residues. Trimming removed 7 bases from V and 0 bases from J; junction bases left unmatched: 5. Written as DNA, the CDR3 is TGTGCCAGCACTGAGACTAGCGGAAGCACAGATACGCAGTATTTT. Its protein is CASTETSGSTDTQYF.

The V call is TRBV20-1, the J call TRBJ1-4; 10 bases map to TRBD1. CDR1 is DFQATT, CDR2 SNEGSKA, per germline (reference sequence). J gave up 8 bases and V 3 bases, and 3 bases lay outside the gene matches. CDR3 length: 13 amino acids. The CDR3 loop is CSASGQGDEKLFF. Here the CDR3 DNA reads TGCAGTGCTAGCGGACAGGGGGACGAAAAACTGTTTTTT.

CDR3 sequence (DNA): TGTGCCAGCAGTCGGCGGGGGGGCAATGAGCAGTACTTC. It encodes CASSRRGGNEQYF. The V call is TRBV12-3 or TRBV12-4, the J call TRBJ2-5; 9 nucleotides align to TRBD2. The CDR3 consists of 13 residues. Unmatched junction bases numbered 9, after V lost 5 bases and J lost 11 bases.

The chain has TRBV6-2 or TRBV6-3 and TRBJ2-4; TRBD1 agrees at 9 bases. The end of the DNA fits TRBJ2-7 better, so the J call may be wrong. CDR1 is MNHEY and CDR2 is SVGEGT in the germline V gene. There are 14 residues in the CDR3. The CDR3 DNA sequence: TGTGCCAGCCAAACCGGGACAGGGTCCTACGAGCAGTACTTC. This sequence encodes CASQTGTGSYEQYF.

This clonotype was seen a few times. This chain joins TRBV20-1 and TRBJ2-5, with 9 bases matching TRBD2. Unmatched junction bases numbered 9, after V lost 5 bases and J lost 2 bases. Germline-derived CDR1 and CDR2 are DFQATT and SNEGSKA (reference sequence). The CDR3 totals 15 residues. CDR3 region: CSAPRSGRSQETQYF. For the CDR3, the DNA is TGCAGTGCTCCGCGTAGCGGGAGATCTCAAGAGACCCAGTACTTC.

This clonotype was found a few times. This CDR3 reads CASSFKDRETQYF. CDR3 nucleotides: TGTGCCAGCAGCTTCAAGGATCGGGAGACCCAGTACTTC. This chain joins TRBV7-2 and TRBJ2-5; no firm D call. V was clipped by 3 bases and J by 5 bases, with 10 bases between them. Germline loops: CDR1 SGHTA, CDR2 FQGNSA. This CDR3 has 13 amino acids.